The clone carrying this T cell receptor (beta chain) has a handful of counts. Uncontrolled infection, other autoimmune disease, pregnancy or lactation led to exclusion. This entry belongs to a study of T cells in Graves' hyperthyroidism and ophthalmopathy. Trimming removed 2 bases from V and 5 bases from J; junction bases left unmatched: 8. CDR1 is SGHRS, CDR2 YFSETQ, per germline. CDR3 length equals 16 residues. Amplified TCR beta CDR3 regions came from RNA transcripts. First-round RT-PCR with HTBI primers amplified the TCR CDR3 region. TCRdb used MiXCR to reprocess the multiplex PCR reads, holding one entry per CDR3 protein. The sample shows 300,000 to 500,000 distinct CDR3 sequences, about an eighth of them seen only once.

The sequenced sample was blood. The source is a middle-aged man with Graves' ophthalmopathy. V is TRBV5-1 and J is TRBJ2-1; 9 bases agree with TRBD2. Written as DNA, the CDR3 is TGCGCCAGCAGCTTTAGTCAGACTAGCGGACACAATGAGCAGTTCTTC. Protein sequence: CASSFSQTSGHNEQFF.